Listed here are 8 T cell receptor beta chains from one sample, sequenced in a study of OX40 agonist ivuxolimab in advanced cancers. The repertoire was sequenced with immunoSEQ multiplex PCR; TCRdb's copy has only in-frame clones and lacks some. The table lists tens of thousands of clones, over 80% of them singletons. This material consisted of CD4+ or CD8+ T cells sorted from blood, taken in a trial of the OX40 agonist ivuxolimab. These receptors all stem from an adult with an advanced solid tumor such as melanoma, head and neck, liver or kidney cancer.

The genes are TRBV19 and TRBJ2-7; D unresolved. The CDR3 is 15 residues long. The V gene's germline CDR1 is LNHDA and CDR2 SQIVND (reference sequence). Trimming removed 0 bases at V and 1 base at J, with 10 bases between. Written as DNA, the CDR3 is TGTGCCAGTAGTATAGATGGGCAGTCGTCCTACGAGCAGTACTTC. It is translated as CASSIDGQSSYEQYF. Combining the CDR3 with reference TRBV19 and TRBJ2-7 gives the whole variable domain DGGITQSPKYLFRKEGQNVTLSCEQNLNHDAMYWYRQDPGQGLRLIYYSQIVNDFQKGDIAEGYSVSREKKESFPLTVTSAQKNPTAFYLCASSIDGQSSYEQYFGPGTRLTVT.

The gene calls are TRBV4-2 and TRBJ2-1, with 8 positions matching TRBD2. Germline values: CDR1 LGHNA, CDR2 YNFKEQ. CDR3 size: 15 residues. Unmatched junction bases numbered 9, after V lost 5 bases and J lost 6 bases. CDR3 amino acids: CASSTSGSKANEQFF. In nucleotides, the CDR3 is TGTGCCAGCAGCACCAGCGGGAGTAAGGCCAATGAGCAGTTCTTC.

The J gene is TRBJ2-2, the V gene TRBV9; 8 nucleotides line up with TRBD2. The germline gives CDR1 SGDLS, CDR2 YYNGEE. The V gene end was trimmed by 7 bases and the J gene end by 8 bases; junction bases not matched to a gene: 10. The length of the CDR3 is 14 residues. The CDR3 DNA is TGTGCCAGCGCTGCGCGGGGGGCGATGGGGGAGCTGTTTTTT. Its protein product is CASAARGAMGELFF.

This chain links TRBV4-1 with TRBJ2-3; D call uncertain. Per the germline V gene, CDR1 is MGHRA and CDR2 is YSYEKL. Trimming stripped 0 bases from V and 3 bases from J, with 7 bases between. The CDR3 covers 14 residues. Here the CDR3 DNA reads TGCGCCAGCAGCCAAGACCCTTTTACAGATACGCAGTATTTT. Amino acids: CASSQDPFTDTQYF.

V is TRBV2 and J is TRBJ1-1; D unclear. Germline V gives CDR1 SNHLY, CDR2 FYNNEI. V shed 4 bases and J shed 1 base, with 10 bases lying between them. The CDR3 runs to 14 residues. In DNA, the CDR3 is TGTGCCAGCAGTGGACACCTCAGGAACACTGAAGCTTTCTTT. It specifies CASSGHLRNTEAFF.

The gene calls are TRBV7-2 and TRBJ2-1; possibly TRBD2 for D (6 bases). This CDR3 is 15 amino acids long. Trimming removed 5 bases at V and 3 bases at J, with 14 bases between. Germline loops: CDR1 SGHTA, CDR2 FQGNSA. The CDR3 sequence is CASSPTPAGYNEQFF. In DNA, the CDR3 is TGTGCCAGCAGCCCGACGCCAGCGGGCTACAATGAGCAGTTCTTC.

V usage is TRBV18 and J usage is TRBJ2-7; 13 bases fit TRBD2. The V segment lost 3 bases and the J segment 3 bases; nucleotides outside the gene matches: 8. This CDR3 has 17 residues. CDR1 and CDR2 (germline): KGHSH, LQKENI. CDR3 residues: CASSPRSRTSGGYEQYF. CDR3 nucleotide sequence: TGTGCCAGCTCACCGAGATCCCGGACTAGCGGGGGCTACGAGCAGTACTTC.

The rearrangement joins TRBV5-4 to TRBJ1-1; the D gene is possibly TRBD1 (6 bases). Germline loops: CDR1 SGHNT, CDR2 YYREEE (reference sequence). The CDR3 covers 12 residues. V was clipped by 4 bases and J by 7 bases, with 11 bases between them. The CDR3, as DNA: TGTGCCAGCAGCACCGGACAGATTGAAGCTTTCTTT. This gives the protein CASSTGQIEAFF.